The entry below gives a single T cell receptor (beta chain) sequence along with its context. There are a few counts of this clonotype. Its antigen is still unknown. No base-level quality is on record; no much larger clone is a single base apart. This entry comes from a study of early T cells in non-severe SARS-CoV-2 infection (dated by TCRdb to the early 2020s). Concerning the study at large: Because TCR sequencing relied on bulk RNA taken from unsorted whole blood, pairing of alpha and beta chains was not possible.

The library was generated by 5' RACE. The reads were generated on a NextSeq 500. In the TCR library protocol, unique molecular identifiers were attached to individual cDNA molecules to correct for PCR bias and sequencing error. TCR alpha and beta chains were both sequenced, and the abundances of alpha and beta sequences in each sample were closely correlated with each other. On the authors' methods: Decombinator V4 was used to annotate TCR sequences for V gene, J gene and CDR3. TCRs were defined as expanded if a significant change between any two time points was detected under a Poisson model with p below 0.0001. TCR abundances were normalised to the total number of TCRs sequenced in each sample and reported as counts per million. MAIT TCRs were defined by TRAV1-2 paired with TRAJ12, TRAJ20 or TRAJ33, and iNKT TCRs by TRAV10 paired with TRAJ18. VDJdb, accessed on 1 November 2021, was searched for TCRs annotated for CMV, EBV and SARS-CoV-2, and TCRs annotated for more than one antigen were excluded. TCRdb redid the processing of the public reads, applying fastp at Q25 and MiXCR, and retained in-frame beta chains. Duplicate CDR3 protein sequences are folded into a single record with the most common DNA and genes. TCRdb, not the authors, supplied the V and J calls. Across this sample there are fewer than 55,000 distinct CDR3 sequences, with more than 9% seen only once. Around 4.2% of the sample rests with the top ten.

Results the study describes overall, beyond this receptor: VDJdb matching was skewed toward anti-spike CD8 responses, so virus-specific expansions were likely underestimated and private and CD4 specificities were missed.

A case-control design nested within a healthcare worker cohort in London, UK, was used, with weekly nasopharyngeal swab PCR tests and blood sampling performed. Healthcare workers were enrolled in the week of the UK lockdown, from 23 to 31 March 2020, and were followed every week for up to roughly 16 weeks. V is cut by 0 bases and J by 2 bases, and the space between the germline ends is 6 bases. From the cysteine up to the phenylalanine, the CDR3 has a length of 14 residues. Just the 42-base CDR3 DNA is kept, in frame starting at base 1. CDR1 and CDR2 are read off the germline V gene as SGDLS and YYNGEE.

Here the chain combines TRBV9 and TRBJ2-1; the D segment may tentatively be TRBD1 or TRBD2, each giving 5 matched bases. The clonotype was recovered from an adult who was a healthcare worker with PCR-confirmed SARS-CoV-2 infection or an uninfected control (not recorded which). The sequencing input was whole blood. CDR3 loop: CASSVGDPYNEQFF. The nucleotide sequence reads as follows: TGTGCCAGCAGCGTAGGGGACCCCTACAATGAGCAGTTCTTC.